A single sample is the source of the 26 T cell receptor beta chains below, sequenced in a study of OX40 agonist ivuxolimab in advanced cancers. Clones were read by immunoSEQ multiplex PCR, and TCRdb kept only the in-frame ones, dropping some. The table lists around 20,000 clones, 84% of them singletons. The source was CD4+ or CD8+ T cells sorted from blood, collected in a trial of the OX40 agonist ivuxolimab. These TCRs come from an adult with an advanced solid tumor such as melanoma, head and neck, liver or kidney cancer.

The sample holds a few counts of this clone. CDR3 sequence: CASSLGQPQHF. In nucleotides, the CDR3 is TGTGCCAGCAGTTTAGGTCAGCCCCAGCATTTT. The chain joins TRBV27 to TRBJ1-5; no firm D call. V lost 2 bases and J lost 6, with 2 bases in between. The CDR3 is made up of 11 amino acids. The germline V gene encodes CDR1 MNHEY and CDR2 SMNVEV (reference sequence).

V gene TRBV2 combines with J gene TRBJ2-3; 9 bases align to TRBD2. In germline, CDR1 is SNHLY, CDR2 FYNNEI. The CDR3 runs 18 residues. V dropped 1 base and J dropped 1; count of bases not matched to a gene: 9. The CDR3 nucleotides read TGTGCCAGCAGTGAAGGCCGGCAAGGCGGGGGGGGCACAGATACGCAGTATTTT. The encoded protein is CASSEGRQGGGGTDTQYF.

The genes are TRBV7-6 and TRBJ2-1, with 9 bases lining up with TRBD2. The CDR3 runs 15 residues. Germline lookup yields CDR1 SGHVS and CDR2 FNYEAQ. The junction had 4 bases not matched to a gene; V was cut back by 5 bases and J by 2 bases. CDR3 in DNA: TGTGCCAGCAGCCCCCGGACTAGCGCCTACAATGAGCAGTTCTTC. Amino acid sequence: CASSPRTSAYNEQFF.

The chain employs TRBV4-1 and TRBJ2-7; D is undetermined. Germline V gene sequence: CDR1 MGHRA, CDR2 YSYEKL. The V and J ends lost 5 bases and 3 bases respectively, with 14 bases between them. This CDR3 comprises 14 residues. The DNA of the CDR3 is TGCGCCAGCAGCATAGTGCATGGGGACTACGAGCAGTACTTC. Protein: CASSIVHGDYEQYF.

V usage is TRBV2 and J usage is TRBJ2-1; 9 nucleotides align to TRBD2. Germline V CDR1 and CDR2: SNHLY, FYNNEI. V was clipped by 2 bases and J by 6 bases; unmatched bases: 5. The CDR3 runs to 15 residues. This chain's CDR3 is CASSEWASGANEQFF. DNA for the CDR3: TGTGCCAGCAGTGAATGGGCTAGCGGGGCCAATGAGCAGTTCTTC.

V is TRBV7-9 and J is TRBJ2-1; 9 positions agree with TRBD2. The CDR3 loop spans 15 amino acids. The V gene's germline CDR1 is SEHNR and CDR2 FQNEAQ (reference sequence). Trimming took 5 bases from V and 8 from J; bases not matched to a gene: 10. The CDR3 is CASSRSGGLMYEQFF. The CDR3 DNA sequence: TGTGCCAGCAGCAGAAGCGGGGGGCTAATGTATGAGCAGTTCTTC.

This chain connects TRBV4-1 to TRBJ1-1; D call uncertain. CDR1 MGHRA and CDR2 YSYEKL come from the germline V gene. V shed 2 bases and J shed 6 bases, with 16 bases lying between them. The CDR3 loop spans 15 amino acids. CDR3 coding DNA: TGCGCCAGCAGCCAATCCATCTCAGGATTCTCTGAAGCTTTCTTT. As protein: CASSQSISGFSEAFF.

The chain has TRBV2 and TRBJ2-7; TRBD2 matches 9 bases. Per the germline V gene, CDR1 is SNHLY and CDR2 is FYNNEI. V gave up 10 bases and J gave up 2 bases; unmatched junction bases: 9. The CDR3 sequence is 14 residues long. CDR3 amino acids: CATTQRGETYEQYF. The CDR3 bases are TGTGCCACAACACAGCGGGGGGAAACCTACGAGCAGTACTTC.

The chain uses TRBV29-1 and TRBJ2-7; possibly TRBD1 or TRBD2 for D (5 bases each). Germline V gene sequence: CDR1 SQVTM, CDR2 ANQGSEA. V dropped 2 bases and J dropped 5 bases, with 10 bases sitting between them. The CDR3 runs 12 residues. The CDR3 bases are TGCAGCGTTGAATGGGGGTTCCACGAGCAGTACTTC. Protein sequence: CSVEWGFHEQYF.

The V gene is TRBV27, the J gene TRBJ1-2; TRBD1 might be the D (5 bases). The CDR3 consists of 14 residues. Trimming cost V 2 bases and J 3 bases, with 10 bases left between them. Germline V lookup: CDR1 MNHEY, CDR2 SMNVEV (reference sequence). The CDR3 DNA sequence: TGTGCCAGCAGTTTAAAGAGGGGCTACTATGGCTACACCTTC. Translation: CASSLKRGYYGYTF.

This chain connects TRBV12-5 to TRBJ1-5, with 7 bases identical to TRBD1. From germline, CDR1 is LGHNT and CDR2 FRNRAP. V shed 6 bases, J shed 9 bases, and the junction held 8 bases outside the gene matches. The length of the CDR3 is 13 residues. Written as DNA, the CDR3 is TGTGCTAGTGGGCCAGGGGGTGGTGGGCCCCAGCATTTT. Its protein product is CASGPGGGGPQHF.

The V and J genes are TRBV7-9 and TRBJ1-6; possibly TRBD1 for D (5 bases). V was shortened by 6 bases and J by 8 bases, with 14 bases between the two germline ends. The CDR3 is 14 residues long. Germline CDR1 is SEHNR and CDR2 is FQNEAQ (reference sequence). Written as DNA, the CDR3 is TGTGCCAGCAGTTCATCCCGAGGGGATTCACCCCTCCACTTT. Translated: CASSSSRGDSPLHF.

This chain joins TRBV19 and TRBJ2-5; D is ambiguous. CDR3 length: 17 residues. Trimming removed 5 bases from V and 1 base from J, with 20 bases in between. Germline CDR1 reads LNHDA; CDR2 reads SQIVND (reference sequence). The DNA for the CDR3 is TGTGCCAGTAGTCCCCACCTTAGCCGGATTACCCAAGAGACCCAGTACTTC. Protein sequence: CASSPHLSRITQETQYF.

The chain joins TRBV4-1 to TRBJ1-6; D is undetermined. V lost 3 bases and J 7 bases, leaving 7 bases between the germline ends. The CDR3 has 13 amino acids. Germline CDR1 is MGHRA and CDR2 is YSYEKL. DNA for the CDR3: TGCGCCAGCAGCCAGTCTCGGAATTCACCCCTCCACTTT. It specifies CASSQSRNSPLHF.

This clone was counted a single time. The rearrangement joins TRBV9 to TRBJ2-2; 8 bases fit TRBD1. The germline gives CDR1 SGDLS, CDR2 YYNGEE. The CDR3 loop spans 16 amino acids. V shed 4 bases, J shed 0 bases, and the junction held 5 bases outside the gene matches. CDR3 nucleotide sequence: TGTGCCAGCAGCCCTACGGGACAGGCGAACACCGGGGAGCTGTTTTTT. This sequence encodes CASSPTGQANTGELFF.

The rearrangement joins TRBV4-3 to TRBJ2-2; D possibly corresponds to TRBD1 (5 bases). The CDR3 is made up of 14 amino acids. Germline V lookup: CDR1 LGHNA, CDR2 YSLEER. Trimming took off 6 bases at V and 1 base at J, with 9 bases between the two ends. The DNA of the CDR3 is TGCGCCAGCAGGCAGGGCTTGAACACCGGGGAGCTGTTTTTT. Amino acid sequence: CASRQGLNTGELFF.

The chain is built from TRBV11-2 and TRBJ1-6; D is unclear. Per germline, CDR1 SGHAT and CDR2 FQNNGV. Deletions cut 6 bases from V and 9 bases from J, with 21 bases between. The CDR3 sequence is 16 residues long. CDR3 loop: CASRSLKAGRSSPLHF. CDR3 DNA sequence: TGTGCCAGCAGGTCCCTCAAGGCGGGGAGGTCTTCACCCCTCCACTTT.

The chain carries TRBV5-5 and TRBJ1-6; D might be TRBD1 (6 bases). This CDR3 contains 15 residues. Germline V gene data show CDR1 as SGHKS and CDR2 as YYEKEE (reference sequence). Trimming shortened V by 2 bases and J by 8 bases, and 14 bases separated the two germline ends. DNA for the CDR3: TGTGCCAGCAGCTTCCAGGGGAATCGTGATTCACCCCTCCACTTT. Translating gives CASSFQGNRDSPLHF.

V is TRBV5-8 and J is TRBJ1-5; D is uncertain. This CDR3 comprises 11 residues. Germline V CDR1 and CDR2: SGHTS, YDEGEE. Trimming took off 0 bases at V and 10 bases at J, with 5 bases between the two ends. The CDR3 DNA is TGTGCCAGCAGCTTGGTTAGACCCCAGCATTTT. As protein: CASSLVRPQHF.

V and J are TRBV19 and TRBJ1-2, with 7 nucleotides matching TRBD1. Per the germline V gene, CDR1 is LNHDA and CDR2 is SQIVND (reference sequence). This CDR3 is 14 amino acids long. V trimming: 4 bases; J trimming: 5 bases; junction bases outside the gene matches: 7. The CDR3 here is CASSTAGTAYGYTF. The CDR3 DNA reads TGTGCCAGTAGTACTGCCGGGACAGCGTATGGCTACACCTTC. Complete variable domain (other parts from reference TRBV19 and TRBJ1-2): DGGITQSPKYLFRKEGQNVTLSCEQNLNHDAMYWYRQDPGQGLRLIYYSQIVNDFQKGDIAEGYSVSREKKESFPLTVTSAQKNPTAFYLCASSTAGTAYGYTFGSGTRLTVV.

CDR3 protein: CASSFRGDNEQFF. In nucleotides, the CDR3 is TGTGCCAGCAGTTTCAGGGGAGACAATGAGCAGTTCTTC. This chain uses TRBV28 with TRBJ2-1, with D possibly being TRBD1 (6 bases). Germline V lookup: CDR1 MDHEN, CDR2 SYDVKM. V was clipped by 3 bases and J by 5 bases, with 8 bases between them. The CDR3 contains 13 residues.

The CDR3 region is CASSFSPGQGYTDTQYF. DNA of the CDR3: TGTGCCAGCAGTTTCTCCCCAGGACAGGGGTACACAGATACGCAGTATTTT. V usage is TRBV27 and J usage is TRBJ2-3, with 9 bases aligning to TRBD1. From germline, CDR1 is MNHEY and CDR2 SMNVEV (reference sequence). Trimming took 3 bases from V and 2 from J; bases not matched to a gene: 9. This CDR3 is 17 amino acids long.

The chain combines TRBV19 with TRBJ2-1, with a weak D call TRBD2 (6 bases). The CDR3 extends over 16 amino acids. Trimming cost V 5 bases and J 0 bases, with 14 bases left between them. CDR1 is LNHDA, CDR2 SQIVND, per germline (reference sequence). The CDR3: CASSEVAVYSYNEQFF. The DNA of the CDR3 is TGTGCCAGTAGTGAGGTAGCGGTTTACTCCTACAATGAGCAGTTCTTC. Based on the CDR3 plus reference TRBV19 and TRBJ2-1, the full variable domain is DGGITQSPKYLFRKEGQNVTLSCEQNLNHDAMYWYRQDPGQGLRLIYYSQIVNDFQKGDIAEGYSVSREKKESFPLTVTSAQKNPTAFYLCASSEVAVYSYNEQFFGPGTRLTVL.

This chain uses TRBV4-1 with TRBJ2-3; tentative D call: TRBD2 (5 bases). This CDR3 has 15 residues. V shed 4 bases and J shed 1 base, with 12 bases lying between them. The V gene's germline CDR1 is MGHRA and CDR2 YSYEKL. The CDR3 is CASSLRDLGTDTQYF. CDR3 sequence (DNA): TGCGCCAGCAGCCTACGGGATCTCGGCACAGATACGCAGTATTTT.

The CDR3 is CASSLEGQGNYGYTF. CDR3 sequence (DNA): TGCGCCAGCAGCTTGGAGGGACAGGGGAACTATGGCTACACCTTC. The V and J genes are TRBV5-1 and TRBJ1-2; TRBD1 agrees at 10 bases. The CDR3 loop spans 15 amino acids. Unmatched junction bases numbered 1, after V lost 0 bases and J lost 2 bases. Per the germline V gene, CDR1 is SGHRS and CDR2 is YFSETQ. Variable domain in full (rest from reference TRBV5-1 and TRBJ1-2): KAGVTQTPRYLIKTRGQQVTLSCSPISGHRSVSWYQQTPGQGLQFLFEYFSETQRNKGNFPGRFSGRQFSNSRSEMNVSTLELGDSALYLCASSLEGQGNYGYTFGSGTRLTVV.

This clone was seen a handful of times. The CDR3: CANRDRGTDTQYF. The CDR3 DNA follows: TGTGCCAACAGGGACAGGGGCACAGATACGCAGTATTTT. J is TRBJ2-3 and V is TRBV28, with 9 bases lining up with TRBD1. Germline CDR1 MDHEN, CDR2 SYDVKM. The CDR3 is 13 residues long. Trimming at V came to 10 bases and at J to 1 base, leaving 3 bases not matched to a gene. The entire variable domain, with the rest obtained from reference TRBV28 and TRBJ2-3, is as follows: DVKVTQSSRYLVKRTGEKVFLECVQDMDHENMFWYRQDPGLGLRLIYFSYDVKMKEKGDIPEGYSVSREKKERFSLILESASTNQTSMYLCANRDRGTDTQYFGPGTRLTVL.